Listed here are 19 T cell receptor beta chains from one sample, sequenced in a study of CD8 T cells in Susac syndrome. An input of roughly 0.5 to 1 ug of RNA was subjected to reverse transcription using random hexamers. TCRdb processed the immunoSEQ multiplex PCR reads anew with MiXCR; each CDR3 protein has one entry. The repertoire holds roughly 190,000 distinct CDR3 sequences, with 95% as singletons. The sequencing sample was made of CD4+ T cells from PBMCs. These receptor sequences come from a human donor with Susac syndrome.

The gene calls are TRBV5-1 and TRBJ1-2; unclear D gene. This CDR3 has 17 amino acids. CDR1 and CDR2 from the germline V gene are SGHRS and YFSETQ. Between the trimmed V and J ends, which lost 1 base and 8 bases, there was a span of 24 bases. The CDR3 sequence: CASSLIPSGAQVLGYTF. In DNA, the CDR3 is TGCGCCAGCAGCTTGATTCCTTCGGGTGCGCAAGTATTAGGCTACACCTTC. The full variable domain, its missing parts supplied by reference TRBV5-1 and TRBJ1-2, is KAGVTQTPRYLIKTRGQQVTLSCSPISGHRSVSWYQQTPGQGLQFLFEYFSETQRNKGNFPGRFSGRQFSNSRSEMNVSTLELGDSALYLCASSLIPSGAQVLGYTFGSGTRLTVV.

The chain uses TRBV5-5 and TRBJ2-3; D is unresolved. Germline V gene lookup returns CDR1 SGHKS and CDR2 YYEKEE (reference sequence). Trimming shortened V by 3 bases and J by 0 bases, and 11 bases separated the two germline ends. The CDR3 extends over 15 amino acids. CDR3 bases: TGTGCCAGCAGCTCCACTACCCTTAGCACAGATACGCAGTATTTT. It encodes CASSSTTLSTDTQYF.

The chain is built from TRBV28 and TRBJ1-5; D is uncertain. Trimming took off 8 bases at V and 0 bases at J, with 5 bases between the two ends. This CDR3 is built from 12 residues. Germline CDR1 reads MDHEN; CDR2 reads SYDVKM. CDR3: CASEDSNQPQHF. CDR3 coding DNA: TGTGCCAGCGAAGATAGCAATCAGCCCCAGCATTTT.

The chain has TRBV5-1 and TRBJ2-7; TRBD1 agrees at 9 bases. Germline V gene data show CDR1 as SGHRS and CDR2 as YFSETQ. CDR3 length equals 16 residues. The J segment lost 4 bases and the V segment lost 1 base, leaving 9 bases of the junction unmatched. The CDR3 DNA follows: TGCGCCAGCAGCTTGACTTTACAGGGGGCTGGGTACGAGCAGTACTTC. Amino acids: CASSLTLQGAGYEQYF.

The J gene is TRBJ2-7, the V gene TRBV19, with 10 nucleotides matching TRBD1. The germline V gene has CDR1 LNHDA and CDR2 SQIVND (reference sequence). Germline trimming cut 4 bases from V and 2 bases from J; bases unmatched to any gene: 11. This CDR3 contains 17 residues. The DNA of the CDR3 is TGTGCCAGTAGTACTGAGGGACAGGGGAATTGGGCCTACGAGCAGTACTTC. It specifies CASSTEGQGNWAYEQYF.

The rearrangement joins TRBV6-5 to TRBJ2-5, with 11 positions matching TRBD2. The CDR3 extends over 15 amino acids. V was clipped by 6 bases and J by 3 bases; unmatched bases: 6. In germline, CDR1 is MNHEY, CDR2 SVGAGI. CDR3 sequence: CASSPGTSGKETQYF. The CDR3 nucleotides read TGTGCCAGCAGCCCCGGGACTAGCGGAAAAGAGACCCAGTACTTC.

J is TRBJ2-3 and V is TRBV12-3 or TRBV12-4; D is perhaps TRBD1 (5 bases). The CDR3 totals 12 residues. Between the trimmed V and J ends, which lost 3 bases and 7 bases, there was a span of 8 bases. The DNA of the CDR3 is TGTGCCAGCAGTTTCCAGGGTCATACGCAGTATTTT. Translated: CASSFQGHTQYF.

A remark on this clonotype: This sequence may be a read error, since a much larger clone differs from it by one base. This chain uses TRBV6-1 with TRBJ2-3; D unresolved. Looked up from germline, CDR1 is MNHNS and CDR2 is SASEGT. V was pared by 6 bases and J by 2 bases, with 3 bases between. The CDR3 is 11 amino acids. In DNA form, the CDR3 reads TGTGCCAGCAGCCACACAGATACGCAGTATTTT. It translates to CASSHTDTQYF.

For the CDR3, the DNA is TGTGCCTGGAGTGTGGGGGTTCGGGATCAGCCCCAGCATTTT. Its translation is CAWSVGVRDQPQHF. The chain combines TRBV30 with TRBJ1-5; the D gene is possibly TRBD1 (5 bases). The CDR3 loop spans 14 amino acids. Between the trimmed V and J ends, which lost 0 bases and 5 bases, there was a span of 11 bases. The germline V gene has CDR1 GTSNPN and CDR2 SVGIG (reference sequence).

The V gene is TRBV30, the J gene TRBJ2-1; D is possibly TRBD1 or TRBD2 (5 bases each). The CDR3 contains 13 residues. The V gene lost 0 bases and the J gene lost 8 bases, with 11 bases spanning the gap. Per the germline V gene, CDR1 is GTSNPN and CDR2 is SVGIG (reference sequence). CDR3 sequence: CAWSVLGTHEQFF. As DNA, the CDR3 is TGTGCCTGGAGTGTGTTGGGGACCCATGAGCAGTTCTTC.

The chain joins TRBV29-1 to TRBJ1-2; D gene unclear. The CDR3 extends over 15 amino acids. The germline V gene encodes CDR1 SQVTM and CDR2 ANQGSEA. The V and J ends lost 3 bases and 4 bases respectively, with 18 bases between them. CDR3 region: CSVDLGQRVGYGYTF. The CDR3 DNA reads TGCAGCGTTGATCTGGGTCAACGGGTAGGCTATGGCTACACCTTC.

The J gene is TRBJ1-1, the V gene TRBV18; a possible D gene is TRBD1 (6 bases). This CDR3 is 15 amino acids long. Trimming left V 1 base short and J 0 bases short, with 9 bases between. Germline V gene data show CDR1 as KGHSH and CDR2 as LQKENI. The DNA of the CDR3 is TGTGCCAGCTCACCACGACAGGACGTGAACACTGAAGCTTTCTTT. Translation gives CASSPRQDVNTEAFF.

The chain employs TRBV29-1 and TRBJ2-5; perhaps TRBD1 as D (5 bases). Trimming took off 3 bases at V and 5 bases at J, with 13 bases between the two ends. CDR1 is SQVTM and CDR2 is ANQGSEA in the germline V gene. The CDR3 sequence is 13 residues long. CDR3 DNA: TGCAGCGTTGACCAGGGATTTCGGGAGACCCAGTACTTC. It yields the protein CSVDQGFRETQYF.

The CDR3, as DNA: TGTGCCAGCAGTTTCGTCGGGGGGGGCCTTCAGACCCAGTACTTC. It yields the protein CASSFVGGGLQTQYF. This sequence joins TRBV12-3 or TRBV12-4 and TRBJ2-5, with 8 bases identical to TRBD2. The CDR3 length is 15 residues. The junction had 9 bases not matched to a gene; V was cut back by 3 bases and J by 6 bases.

J is TRBJ1-1 and V is TRBV29-1, with 9 nucleotides matching TRBD1. This CDR3 is 13 amino acids long. V lost 3 bases to trimming and J lost 4 bases; unmatched junction nucleotides: 3. Germline CDR1 is SQVTM and CDR2 is ANQGSEA. The CDR3 DNA reads TGCAGCGTTGAGACAGGGGGATTCACTGAAGCTTTCTTT. Translated: CSVETGGFTEAFF.

The chain couples TRBV29-1 to TRBJ2-6, with unresolved D. V was pared by 7 bases and J by 1 base, with 14 bases between. There are 15 residues in the CDR3. Germline CDR1 SQVTM, CDR2 ANQGSEA. Here the CDR3 reads CSARGATSGANVLTF. For the CDR3, the DNA is TGCAGCGCCCGAGGAGCCACTTCTGGGGCCAACGTCCTGACTTTC.

V usage is TRBV29-1 and J usage is TRBJ1-4; TRBD1 matches 10 bases. CDR1 and CDR2 (germline): SQVTM, ANQGSEA. The trim removed 7 bases at V and 6 bases at J, leaving 5 bases unmatched. The CDR3 is made up of 13 amino acids. This chain's CDR3 is CSAAGQGYEKLFF. CDR3 DNA: TGCAGCGCTGCGGGACAGGGGTATGAAAAACTGTTTTTT. Full variable domain (remainder filled in from reference TRBV29-1 and TRBJ1-4): SAVISQKPSRDICQRGTSLTIQCQVDSQVTMMFWYRQQPGQSLTLIATANQGSEATYESGFVIDKFPISRPNLTFSTLTVSNMSPEDSSIYLCSAAGQGYEKLFFGSGTQLSVL.

The V gene is TRBV5-6, the J gene TRBJ1-5; no definite D call. The CDR3 is made up of 13 amino acids. Germline CDR1 is SGHDT and CDR2 is YYEEEE. Trimming shortened V by 2 bases and J by 3 bases, and 6 bases separated the two germline ends. The CDR3 protein is CASSFRTNQPQHF. CDR3 sequence (DNA): TGTGCCAGCAGCTTTCGGACCAATCAGCCCCAGCATTTT.

This sequence joins TRBV9 and TRBJ1-6; a possible D gene is TRBD1 (6 bases). Per the germline V gene, CDR1 is SGDLS and CDR2 is YYNGEE. Trimming cost V 4 bases and J 4 bases, with 9 bases left between them. The CDR3 runs to 14 residues. The CDR3 DNA is TGTGCCAGCAGCAAAACAGGGTATAATTCACCCCTCCACTTT. Protein sequence: CASSKTGYNSPLHF. Combining the CDR3 with reference TRBV9 and TRBJ1-6 gives the whole variable domain DSGVTQTPKHLITATGQRVTLRCSPRSGDLSVYWYQQSLDQGLQFLIQYYNGEERAKGNILERFSAQQFPDLHSELNLSSLELGDSALYFCASSKTGYNSPLHFGNGTRLTVT.